The source of this T cell receptor (beta chain) is a study of blood T cell repertoires in COVID-19. About the research overall: In each case, the material was cDNA or gDNA derived from T cells, B-cell-depleted T cells, or PBMCs.

The data were produced by immunoSEQ multiplex PCR, yet TCRdb's version contains in-frame clones alone and is incomplete. There are 200,000 to 250,000 clones in the sample; roughly 80% occur only once, and 1.8% lies in the top ten. CDR1 and CDR2 from the germline V gene are LNHDA and SQIVND (reference sequence). With 7 bases removed from V and 7 bases from J, the gap between germline ends came to 19 bases. This CDR3 spans 15 amino acids. The source material was PBMCs or T cells enriched from blood (not recorded which). V gene TRBV19 combines with J gene TRBJ1-4; D is ambiguous. The receptor's source is a man aged 55 to 69 who had recovered from COVID-19. The CDR3 sequence is CASTPTGDWSEKLFF. The CDR3 region has the DNA TGTGCCAGTACTCCGACCGGGGATTGGAGTGAAAAACTGTTTTTT. Using reference TRBV19 and TRBJ1-4 for the parts outside the CDR3, the full variable domain is DGGITQSPKYLFRKEGQNVTLSCEQNLNHDAMYWYRQDPGQGLRLIYYSQIVNDFQKGDIAEGYSVSREKKESFPLTVTSAQKNPTAFYLCASTPTGDWSEKLFFGSGTQLSVL.